The T cell receptor (beta chain) described here comes from a study of human thymus T cells. General study points: Across thymic and blood repertoires, the usage of V and J genes appeared to be biased.

V shed 4 bases and J shed 0 bases, with 12 bases lying between them. The germline V gene has CDR1 MNHNY and CDR2 SVGAGI (reference sequence). The CDR3 is 15 residues long. Among the donors, all were healthy Finnish infants having corrective surgery for congenital heart defects. This table comes from immunoSEQ multiplex PCR, and its TCRdb copy is limited to in-frame clones, with some not included. The data show approximately 46,000 clones, over 90% seen once. In regard to this clone: Its target is not known.

This receptor was obtained from a girl in the first two years of life with a congenital heart defect but otherwise immunologically healthy. The chain carries TRBV6-6 and TRBJ1-2, with D perhaps matching TRBD1 (5 bases). The material sequenced was blood. CDR3 coding DNA: TGTGCCAGCAGTTCCGGGGACGTTACTAACTATGGCTACACCTTC. This translates into CASSSGDVTNYGYTF.